The 29 T cell receptor beta chains below all came from one sample that was sequenced in a study of cytomegalovirus exposure and HLA in healthy donors. The primer mix had 60 Vbeta and 13 Jbeta primers. Only in-frame clones appear in the TCRdb table, and some are missing; sequencing was by immunoSEQ multiplex PCR. Its table records about 160,000 clones. The sequenced sample was PBMCs. These receptors were taken from a woman aged 60-75 years in good health and CMV-seronegative.

V is TRBV6-5 and J is TRBJ1-1; D perhaps matches TRBD1 (6 bases). Trimming took off 6 bases at V and 4 bases at J, with 15 bases between the two ends. CDR3 length: 14 amino acids. CDR1 is MNHEY and CDR2 is SVGAGI in the germline V gene. The CDR3 DNA reads as TGTGCCAGCAGAGCCAGGGGATTCATCACTGAAGCTTTCTTT. Translation: CASRARGFITEAFF.

V is TRBV6-1 and J is TRBJ1-2; 9 bases are a match to TRBD1. V was clipped by 3 bases and J by 6 bases; unmatched bases: 11. Germline V lookup: CDR1 MNHNS, CDR2 SASEGT. The CDR3 length is 16 residues. The CDR3 nucleotides are TGTGCCAGCAGTGAGTTCCGGGGACAGGGTCGGGATGGCTACACCTTC. Translation: CASSEFRGQGRDGYTF.

The gene calls are TRBV6-5 and TRBJ2-7; TRBD1 agrees at 7 bases. Germline V gives CDR1 MNHEY, CDR2 SVGAGI. The junction had 13 bases not matched to a gene; V was cut back by 8 bases and J by 3 bases. The CDR3 covers 15 residues. The CDR3 sequence: CASGRPRQGGYEQYF. Written as DNA, the CDR3 is TGTGCCAGCGGCAGGCCTCGACAGGGTGGCTACGAGCAGTACTTC.

CDR3 DNA sequence: TGTGCCAGCAGCTTCCCGGGACTAGCGAAGCCTTATTCCTACGAGCAGTACTTC. Translated, it gives CASSFPGLAKPYSYEQYF. The gene calls are TRBV11-2 and TRBJ2-7, with TRBD2 matching over 10 bases. This CDR3 is 18 amino acids long. Germline loops: CDR1 SGHAT, CDR2 FQNNGV. J was trimmed by 1 base and V by 3 bases; bases with no gene match: 12.

V and J are TRBV4-1 and TRBJ2-1; TRBD2 aligns across 13 bases. This CDR3 comprises 15 residues. With V trimmed by 4 bases and J by 10 bases, 7 bases remained unmatched. The germline V gene encodes CDR1 MGHRA and CDR2 YSYEKL. Written as DNA, the CDR3 is TGCGCCAGCAGCCGGGGGACTAGCGGGGTTCGCGAGCAGTTCTTC. This translates into CASSRGTSGVREQFF.

This chain links TRBV27 with TRBJ1-1, with D perhaps TRBD1 (6 bases). CDR1 and CDR2 from the germline V gene are MNHEY and SMNVEV (reference sequence). The CDR3 has 15 amino acids. The V gene lost 4 bases and the J gene lost 0 bases, with 12 bases spanning the gap. The CDR3 nucleotides read TGTGCCAGCAGTTCGGACAGATTCATGAACACTGAAGCTTTCTTT. The encoded protein is CASSSDRFMNTEAFF.

The chain combines TRBV14 with TRBJ2-7; D uncertain. Germline-derived CDR1 and CDR2 are SGHDN and FVKESK. This CDR3 has 13 residues. Trimming took 4 bases from V and 3 from J, leaving 10 bases between them. CDR3: CASSRHTSYEQYF. DNA for the CDR3: TGTGCCAGCAGCCGGCACACCAGCTACGAGCAGTACTTC.

The rearrangement links TRBV7-2 to TRBJ2-1; D is uncertain. Germline V lookup: CDR1 SGHTA, CDR2 FQGNSA. The CDR3 spans 11 residues. The V end was cut by 6 bases, the J end by 2 bases, with 2 bases between. As DNA, the CDR3 is TGTGCCAGCAGTACCTACAATGAGCAGTTCTTC. This translates into CASSTYNEQFF.

The chain recombines TRBV4-2 with TRBJ2-7; D is uncertain. From germline, CDR1 is LGHNA and CDR2 YNFKEQ. CDR3 length equals 14 residues. V lost 3 bases and J lost 1, with 10 bases in between. CDR3 DNA sequence: TGTGCCAGCAGCCAGGAGTTTAGGTCCTACGAGCAGTACTTC. Protein sequence: CASSQEFRSYEQYF.

The gene calls are TRBV7-9 and TRBJ1-2, with a possible D match to TRBD1 (6 bases). The CDR3 is 16 residues long. V lost 5 bases and J 4 bases, leaving 20 bases between the germline ends. Germline V gene data show CDR1 as SEHNR and CDR2 as FQNEAQ (reference sequence). The CDR3 reads CASSARRGQPIYGYTF. The CDR3 DNA reads TGTGCCAGCAGCGCCAGACGGGGACAACCAATCTATGGCTACACCTTC.

The CDR3 here is CASSLGTGSYGYTF. CDR3 DNA sequence: TGTGCCAGCAGCTTGGGGACAGGGAGCTATGGCTACACCTTC. The V call is TRBV7-2, the J call TRBJ1-2, with TRBD1 matching 9 bases. Losses at the gene ends were 3 bases for V and 4 bases for J; bases not matched to a gene: 3. The CDR3 totals 14 residues. The V gene's germline CDR1 is SGHTA and CDR2 FQGNSA.

A word on this clone: Mismatch with germline at one junction end may stem from a read error. The chain employs TRBV9 and TRBJ2-1; 9 bases agree with TRBD1. Germline assignment: CDR1 SGDLS and CDR2 YYNGEE. This CDR3 is built from 17 residues. CDR3 residues: CASNVATGGSVDNEQFF. The CDR3 nucleotides are TGTGCCAGCAACGTAGCGACAGGGGGGTCCGTGGACAATGAGCAGTTCTTC.

The chain employs TRBV6-5 and TRBJ2-5, with a tentative D call TRBD1 (5 bases). The better agreement between TRBJ2-7 and the DNA end casts doubt on the J call. The CDR3 extends over 14 amino acids. The germline gives CDR1 MNHEY, CDR2 SVGAGI. Here the CDR3 DNA reads TGTGCCAGCAGTTACTCACAGGCCGGGCGCGAGCAGTACTTC. It yields the protein CASSYSQAGREQYF.

The chain links TRBV30 to TRBJ2-5, with 10 bases identical to TRBD2. This CDR3 contains 17 residues. CDR1 is GTSNPN and CDR2 is SVGIG in the germline V gene (reference sequence). V trimming: 2 bases; J trimming: 11 bases; junction bases outside the gene matches: 20. CDR3 amino acids: CAWSRLAGVSPGGEQYF. The DNA for the CDR3 is TGTGCCTGGAGTAGGCTAGCGGGAGTCTCTCCGGGGGGAGAGCAGTACTTC.

The rearrangement uses TRBV13 and TRBJ1-2; TRBD1 matches at 12 bases. This CDR3 is 15 amino acids long. Germline assignment: CDR1 PRHDT and CDR2 FYEKMQ (reference sequence). J lost 7 bases, V lost 3 bases, and 6 bases had no gene match. Here the CDR3 reads CASSFPGQGAFGYTF. CDR3 coding DNA: TGTGCCAGCAGCTTCCCGGGACAGGGGGCCTTTGGCTACACCTTC.

V usage is TRBV9 and J usage is TRBJ1-3, with TRBD1 as a possible D gene (5 bases). In germline, CDR1 is SGDLS, CDR2 YYNGEE. Trimming removed 4 bases at V and 0 bases at J, with 14 bases between. This CDR3 spans 16 amino acids. The CDR3 sequence: CASSPDRSSSGNTIYF. CDR3 bases: TGTGCCAGCAGCCCAGACAGAAGTAGCTCTGGAAACACCATATATTTT.

The chain is built from TRBV10-3 and TRBJ1-3; TRBD1 aligns across 7 bases. The CDR3 length is 14 residues. V lost 2 bases and J lost 4; bases outside the gene matches: 2. Per germline, CDR1 ENHRY and CDR2 SYGVKD. The CDR3 reads CAISEGDSGNTIYF. CDR3 nucleotide sequence: TGTGCCATCAGTGAGGGGGACAGCGGAAACACCATATATTTT.

This chain joins TRBV6-6 and TRBJ2-2; 11 bases match TRBD2. V was clipped by 2 bases and J by 8 bases; unmatched bases: 4. CDR3 size: 15 residues. Germline-derived CDR1 and CDR2 are MNHNY and SVGAGI (reference sequence). The CDR3 nucleotides are TGTGCCAGCAGTTACGCCACTAGCGGGAGTGGGGAGCTGTTTTTT. Its protein is CASSYATSGSGELFF.

The rearrangement links TRBV7-9 to TRBJ2-7; a weak D match, TRBD2 (6 bases). This CDR3 region has 17 residues. The germline V gene encodes CDR1 SEHNR and CDR2 FQNEAQ (reference sequence). The ends were cut back, 5 bases at V and 0 bases at J, with 20 bases in the middle. The CDR3 loop reads CASSLPGLAGSSYEQYF. The CDR3 DNA follows: TGTGCCAGCAGCCTCCCTGGTCTTGCGGGGAGCTCCTACGAGCAGTACTTC.

CDR3 coding DNA: TGTGCCAGCAGTCGCCACGACAGGCGAAGCCTCTATGGCTACACCTTC. Encoded protein: CASSRHDRRSLYGYTF. The chain recombines TRBV5-4 with TRBJ1-2, with D perhaps TRBD1 (6 bases). The germline V and J ends were trimmed by 5 bases and 4 bases, with 21 bases remaining between them. Germline CDR1 is SGHNT and CDR2 is YYREEE (reference sequence). The CDR3 loop spans 16 amino acids.

The chain links TRBV9 to TRBJ1-2, with TRBD1 matching 8 bases. The CDR3 consists of 15 residues. Per germline, CDR1 SGDLS and CDR2 YYNGEE. J lost 4 bases, V lost 0 bases, and 5 bases had no gene match. CDR3 loop: CASSVGGQGPYGYTF. CDR3 in DNA: TGTGCCAGCAGCGTAGGAGGACAGGGTCCCTATGGCTACACCTTC.

The chain links TRBV6-6 to TRBJ1-1; 12 bases map to TRBD1. V dropped 4 bases and J dropped 5; count of bases not matched to a gene: 8. CDR1 MNHNY and CDR2 SVGAGI come from the germline V gene (reference sequence). CDR3 length: 16 amino acids. The CDR3 loop is CASSSLGTGGRTEAFF. The CDR3 DNA sequence: TGTGCCAGCAGTTCCCTCGGGACAGGGGGCCGGACTGAAGCTTTCTTT.

This chain joins TRBV4-3 and TRBJ2-7; tentative D call: TRBD1 (7 bases). V was cut by 4 bases and J by 0 bases, with 16 bases left in between. Germline V gene data show CDR1 as LGHNA and CDR2 as YSLEER. This CDR3 has 16 amino acids. The CDR3, as DNA: TGCGCCAGCAGCCTCAACCCCAGGGGGGCCTCCTACGAGCAGTACTTC. Its protein product is CASSLNPRGASYEQYF.

The CDR3 loop reads CASSAGAGGIYEQYF. DNA of the CDR3: TGTGCCAGCAGCGCAGGAGCAGGGGGCATATACGAGCAGTACTTC. The rearrangement joins TRBV11-2 to TRBJ2-7; TRBD1 matches 8 bases. Per germline, CDR1 SGHAT and CDR2 FQNNGV. The CDR3 is 15 amino acids. J lost 4 bases, V lost 5 bases, and 10 bases had no gene match. Drawing the rest from reference TRBV11-2 and TRBJ2-7, the complete variable domain is EAGVAQSPRYKIIEKRQSVAFWCNPISGHATLYWYQQILGQGPKLLIQFQNNGVVDDSQLPKDRFSAERLKGVDSTLKIQPAKLEDSAVYLCASSAGAGGIYEQYFGPGTRLTVT.

J is TRBJ2-1 and V is TRBV11-2; 11 bases line up with TRBD2. After removal of 4 bases from V and 6 bases from J, the junction contained 14 bases not matched to a gene. Germline assignment: CDR1 SGHAT and CDR2 FQNNGV. There are 18 residues in the CDR3. CDR3 DNA: TGTGCCAGCAGCTCGGTGGGCTATAGCGGGGGGGCCGGCAATGAGCAGTTCTTC. It encodes CASSSVGYSGGAGNEQFF.

The rearrangement uses TRBV4-1 and TRBJ2-4; 7 positions agree with TRBD1. CDR3 length: 16 amino acids. CDR1 is MGHRA, CDR2 YSYEKL, per germline. Germline trimming cut 4 bases from V and 7 bases from J; bases unmatched to any gene: 13. The CDR3 DNA reads TGCGCCAGCAGCCCGCAGGGAACCAGGGGGTTGAACATTCAGTACTTC. Translated: CASSPQGTRGLNIQYF.

The V call is TRBV7-3, the J call TRBJ1-2; 8 bases fit TRBD1. The ends lost 4 bases at V and 6 bases at J; junction bases unmatched: 4. CDR3 length equals 13 residues. Germline loops: CDR1 SGHTA, CDR2 FQGTGA. The DNA for the CDR3 is TGTGCCAGCAGCTCCAGGGGGCAGGATGGCTACACCTTC. Encoded protein: CASSSRGQDGYTF.

The chain is built from TRBV2 and TRBJ1-4; 9 positions match TRBD1. With V trimmed by 7 bases and J by 8 bases, 5 bases remained unmatched. The germline V gene encodes CDR1 SNHLY and CDR2 FYNNEI. The CDR3 length is 13 residues. The CDR3 DNA reads as TGTGCCAGCACGGACAGGGGTTGGGAAAAACTGTTTTTT. It encodes CASTDRGWEKLFF.

This chain connects TRBV27 to TRBJ1-5, with D unresolved. CDR3 length: 15 residues. CDR1 is MNHEY, CDR2 SMNVEV, per germline (reference sequence). Trimming cost V 0 bases and J 0 bases, with 6 bases left between them. CDR3 protein: CASSLSQYSNQPQHF. The DNA of the CDR3 is TGTGCCAGCAGTTTATCACAGTATAGCAATCAGCCCCAGCATTTT.